These 2 T cell receptor beta chains share one sample of origin, sequenced in a study of blood T cell repertoires in COVID-19. Assay used: immunoSEQ multiplex PCR; TCRdb lists only in-frame clones, some missing. The table has 90,000 to 150,000 clones, about 85% seen once. Sequencing was performed on peripheral blood. These receptors were obtained from a man in his 60s with acute or convalescent COVID-19.

V and J are TRBV2 and TRBJ2-2; 8 positions agree with TRBD1. J lost 0 bases, V lost 7 bases, and 10 bases had no gene match. The CDR3 is made up of 17 amino acids. Per the germline V gene, CDR1 is SNHLY and CDR2 is FYNNEI. Written as DNA, the CDR3 is TGTGCCAGCACACTATACAGGGGGGCTCCGAACACCGGGGAGCTGTTTTTT. Protein: CASTLYRGAPNTGELFF.

This clone came up a few times. The chain combines TRBV28 with TRBJ2-7; possible D gene TRBD2, 6 bases. Germline V gene lookup returns CDR1 MDHEN and CDR2 SYDVKM. The CDR3 sequence is 16 residues long. Trimming removed 3 bases at V and 0 bases at J, with 15 bases between. The chain's CDR3 is CASSFPLRDSSYEQYF. In DNA, the CDR3 is TGTGCCAGCAGTTTTCCCTTGAGGGACTCCTCCTACGAGCAGTACTTC.